This TCR beta chain was found in a study of cytomegalovirus exposure and HLA in healthy donors. Findings and caveats of the study: The Asian-associated ancestry cluster reportedly had fewer N-insertions than the 666-donor mean in a later analysis.

Concerning this clone: Antigen: not known.

Per the germline V gene, CDR1 is SGHDT and CDR2 is YYEEEE. V shed 4 bases and J shed 4 bases, with 17 bases lying between them. The CDR3 length is 16 residues. Primers included in the PCR were 60 Vbeta and 13 Jbeta primers. Assay used: immunoSEQ multiplex PCR; TCRdb lists only in-frame clones, some missing. Altogether 120,000 to 150,000 clones are present, roughly 80% being singletons, with the ten largest covering around 1.7%. The source of this sequence is a female donor in good health and CMV-seronegative. Source material: PBMCs. The rearrangement joins TRBV5-6 to TRBJ1-4; D possibly corresponds to TRBD1 (5 bases). CDR3 coding DNA: TGTGCCAGCAGCGGAGCCGGGGGGAGCGGTAATGAAAAACTGTTTTTT. This codes for CASSGAGGSGNEKLFF. The full variable domain, completed using reference TRBV5-6 and TRBJ1-4, is DAGVTQSPTHLIKTRGQQVTLRCSPKSGHDTVSWYQQALGQGPQFIFQYYEEEERQRGNFPDRFSGHQFPNYSSELNVNALLLGDSALYLCASSGAGGSGNEKLFFGSGTQLSVL.